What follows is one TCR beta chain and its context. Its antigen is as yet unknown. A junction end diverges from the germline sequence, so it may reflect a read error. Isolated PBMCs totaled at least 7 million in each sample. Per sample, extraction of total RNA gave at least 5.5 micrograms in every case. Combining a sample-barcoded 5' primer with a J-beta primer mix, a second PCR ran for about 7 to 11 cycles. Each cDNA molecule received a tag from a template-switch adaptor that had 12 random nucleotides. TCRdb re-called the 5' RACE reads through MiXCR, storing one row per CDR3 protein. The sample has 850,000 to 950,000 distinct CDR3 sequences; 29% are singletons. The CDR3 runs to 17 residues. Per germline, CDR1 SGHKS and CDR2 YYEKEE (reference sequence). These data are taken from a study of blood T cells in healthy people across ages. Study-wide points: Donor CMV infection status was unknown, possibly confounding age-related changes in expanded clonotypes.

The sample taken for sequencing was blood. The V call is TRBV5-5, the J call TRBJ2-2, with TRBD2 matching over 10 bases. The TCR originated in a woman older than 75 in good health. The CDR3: CASSSPSGGLNTGERFF. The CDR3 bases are TGTGCCAGCAGCTCTCCTAGCGGGGGACTGAACACCGGGGAGCGGTTTTTT.